This T cell receptor beta chain was identified during a study of T cell changes during pregnancy in multiple sclerosis (dated by TCRdb to between 2017 and 2020). For the study in its entirety: In women with multiple sclerosis, the researchers looked at how the T cell repertoire shifted as pregnancy progressed.

The library relied on the immunoSEQ multiplex PCR assay. Drawn from immuneACCESS, this table holds only the in-frame rearrangements with V and J called that TCRdb kept. Clones are partly lost; checked studies trace under half to an unresolved V gene and leave the rest unexplained. The table for this sample lists 73,000 or so clones; roughly nine tenths of them were counted only once. The ten largest make up 9% to 9.5% of the sample. Based on the germline V gene (reference sequence), the CDR1 and CDR2 sequences are GTSNPN and SVGIG. A distance of 19 bases separates the germline ends of V and J, which lose 0 bases and 14 bases respectively. The CDR3 goes from the cysteine to the phenylalanine over 13 residues. Only CDR3 DNA is held: 39 bases, read in frame from base 1. Comments on this clone: Which antigen it targets is not known. No much larger clone exists at a distance of one base, and base qualities are not known.

This specimen was peripheral blood, taken after pregnancy. This chain is built from TRBV30 and TRBJ1-2; TRBD1 is a weak D gene call, 6 bases matching. This TCR derives from a female donor in good health, enrolled as a control in a pregnancy study. In nucleotides, the sequence is TGTGCCTGGAGTGTACGGGAAAGGGGGTCTCAGACCTTC. The encoded protein is CAWSVRERGSQTF.